This T cell receptor beta chain is drawn from a study of blood T cell repertoires in COVID-19. On the study more broadly: Sources were T cells, B-cell-depleted T cells, or PBMCs; the material itself was cDNA or gDNA.

In the authors' workflow: Reference gene primer amplification in the assay estimated nucleated cell counts. Generated by immunoSEQ multiplex PCR, the TCRdb table keeps only in-frame clones and is missing some. For V, J and clone size, that table is used; D and trimming come from the DNA. The repertoire holds roughly 290,000 clones, about nine tenths seen once, with approximately 1.5% in the top ten. Adults between about 18 and 95 years of age took part from 20 to 25 US areas. Participants had their cohort set by participant-reported clinical history. The receptor's source is a woman in her thirties or forties who had recovered from COVID-19. The sequencing sample was made of PBMCs or T cells enriched from blood (not recorded which).

CDR3 in amino acids: CAWIPSPRAFF. As DNA, the CDR3 is TGTGCCTGGATCCCATCTCCGAGAGCTTTCTTT. This chain uses TRBV30 with TRBJ1-1; D is uncertain. V shed 4 bases and J shed 10 bases, with 13 bases lying between them. The CDR3 is made up of 11 amino acids. Looked up from germline, CDR1 is GTSNPN and CDR2 is SVGIG (reference sequence).